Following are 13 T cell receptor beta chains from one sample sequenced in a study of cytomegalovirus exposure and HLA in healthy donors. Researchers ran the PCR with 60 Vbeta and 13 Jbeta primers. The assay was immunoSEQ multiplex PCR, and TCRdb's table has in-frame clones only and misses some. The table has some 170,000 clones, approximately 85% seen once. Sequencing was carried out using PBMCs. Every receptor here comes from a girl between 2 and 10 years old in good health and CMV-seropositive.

CDR3 region: CASSQGTRTNEQFF. The DNA for the CDR3 is TGTGCCAGCAGCCAGGGGACTAGGACCAATGAGCAGTTCTTC. V usage is TRBV5-6 and J usage is TRBJ2-1; 8 bases fit TRBD2. CDR3 length: 14 amino acids. The J segment lost 6 bases and the V segment lost 4 bases, leaving 6 bases of the junction unmatched. The germline V gene has CDR1 SGHDT and CDR2 YYEEEE.

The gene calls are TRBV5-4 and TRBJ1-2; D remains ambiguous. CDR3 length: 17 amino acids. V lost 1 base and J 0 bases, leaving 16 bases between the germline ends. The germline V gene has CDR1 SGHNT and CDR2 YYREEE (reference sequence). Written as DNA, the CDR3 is TGTGCCAGCAGCTTGTTAGTGGGCAGTACCTCTAACTATGGCTACACCTTC. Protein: CASSLLVGSTSNYGYTF.

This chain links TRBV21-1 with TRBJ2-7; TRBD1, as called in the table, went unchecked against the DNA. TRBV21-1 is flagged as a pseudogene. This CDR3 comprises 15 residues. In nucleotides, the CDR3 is TGTGCCAGCAGCACTGGACAGGGGAGGAAGCGCGAGCAGTACTTC. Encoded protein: CASSTGQGRKREQYF.

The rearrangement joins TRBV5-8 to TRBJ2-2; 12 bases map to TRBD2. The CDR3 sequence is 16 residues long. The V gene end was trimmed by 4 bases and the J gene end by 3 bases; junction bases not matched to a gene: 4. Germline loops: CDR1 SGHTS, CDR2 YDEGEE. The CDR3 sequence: CASSPGLAGDTGELFF. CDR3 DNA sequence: TGTGCCAGCAGCCCGGGACTAGCGGGTGACACCGGGGAGCTGTTTTTT.

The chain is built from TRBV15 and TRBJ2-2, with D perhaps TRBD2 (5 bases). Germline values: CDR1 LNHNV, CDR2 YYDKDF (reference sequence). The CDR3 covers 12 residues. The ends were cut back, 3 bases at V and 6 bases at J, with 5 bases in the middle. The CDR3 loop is CATSRGAGELFF. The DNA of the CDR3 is TGTGCCACCAGCAGGGGAGCCGGGGAGCTGTTTTTT.

The CDR3 region has the DNA TGTGCCAGCACCAGGGGGAATCAGCCCCAGCATTTT. This sequence encodes CASTRGNQPQHF. V gene TRBV28 combines with J gene TRBJ1-5; 7 nucleotides match TRBD1. V lost 7 bases to trimming and J lost 4 bases; unmatched junction nucleotides: 1. CDR1 is MDHEN and CDR2 is SYDVKM in the germline V gene. This CDR3 contains 12 residues.

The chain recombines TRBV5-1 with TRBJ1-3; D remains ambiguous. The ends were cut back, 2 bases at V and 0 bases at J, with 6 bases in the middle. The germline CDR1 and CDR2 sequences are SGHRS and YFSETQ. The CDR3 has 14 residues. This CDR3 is CASSFGISGNTIYF. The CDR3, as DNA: TGCGCCAGCAGCTTCGGGATCTCTGGAAACACCATATATTTT. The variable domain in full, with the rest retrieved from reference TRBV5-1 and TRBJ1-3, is KAGVTQTPRYLIKTRGQQVTLSCSPISGHRSVSWYQQTPGQGLQFLFEYFSETQRNKGNFPGRFSGRQFSNSRSEMNVSTLELGDSALYLCASSFGISGNTIYFGEGSWLTVV.

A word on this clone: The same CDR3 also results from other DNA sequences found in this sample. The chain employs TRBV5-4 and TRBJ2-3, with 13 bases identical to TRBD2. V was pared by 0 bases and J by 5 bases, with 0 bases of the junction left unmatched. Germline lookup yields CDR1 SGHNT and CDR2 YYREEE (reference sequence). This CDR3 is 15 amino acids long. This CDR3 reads CASSLGLAGGDTQYF. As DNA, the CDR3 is TGTGCCAGCAGCTTGGGACTAGCGGGAGGAGATACGCAGTATTTT.

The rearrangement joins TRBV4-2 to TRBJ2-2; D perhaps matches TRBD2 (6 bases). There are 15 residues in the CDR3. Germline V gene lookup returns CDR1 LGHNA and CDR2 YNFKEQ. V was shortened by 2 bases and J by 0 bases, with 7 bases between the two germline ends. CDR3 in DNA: TGTGCCAGCAGCCAAACGGGAGCGAACACCGGGGAGCTGTTTTTT. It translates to CASSQTGANTGELFF.

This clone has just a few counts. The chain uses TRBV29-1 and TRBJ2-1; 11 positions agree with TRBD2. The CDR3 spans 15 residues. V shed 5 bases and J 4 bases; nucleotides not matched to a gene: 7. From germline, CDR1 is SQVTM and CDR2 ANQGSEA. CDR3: CSVRGTSGKYNEQFF. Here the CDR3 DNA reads TGCAGCGTTAGGGGGACTAGCGGAAAATACAATGAGCAGTTCTTC.

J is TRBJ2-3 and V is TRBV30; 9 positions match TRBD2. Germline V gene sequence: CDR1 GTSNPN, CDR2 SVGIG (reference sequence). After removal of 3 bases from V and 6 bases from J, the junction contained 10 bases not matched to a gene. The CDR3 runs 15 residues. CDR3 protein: CAWRGLAGDGDTQYF. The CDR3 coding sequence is TGTGCCTGGAGAGGTTTAGCGGGAGATGGGGATACGCAGTATTTT.

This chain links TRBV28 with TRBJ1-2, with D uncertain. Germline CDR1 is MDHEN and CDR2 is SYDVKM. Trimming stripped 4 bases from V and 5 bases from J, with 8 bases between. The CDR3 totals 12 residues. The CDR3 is CASSSVRYGYTF. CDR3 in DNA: TGTGCCAGCAGTTCGGTTCGGTATGGCTACACCTTC.

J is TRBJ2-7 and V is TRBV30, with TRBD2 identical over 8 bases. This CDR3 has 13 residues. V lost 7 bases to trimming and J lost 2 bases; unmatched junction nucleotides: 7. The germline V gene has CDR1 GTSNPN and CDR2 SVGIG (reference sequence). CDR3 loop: CAYASGPTYEQYF. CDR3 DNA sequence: TGTGCCTATGCTAGCGGGCCAACCTACGAGCAGTACTTC.